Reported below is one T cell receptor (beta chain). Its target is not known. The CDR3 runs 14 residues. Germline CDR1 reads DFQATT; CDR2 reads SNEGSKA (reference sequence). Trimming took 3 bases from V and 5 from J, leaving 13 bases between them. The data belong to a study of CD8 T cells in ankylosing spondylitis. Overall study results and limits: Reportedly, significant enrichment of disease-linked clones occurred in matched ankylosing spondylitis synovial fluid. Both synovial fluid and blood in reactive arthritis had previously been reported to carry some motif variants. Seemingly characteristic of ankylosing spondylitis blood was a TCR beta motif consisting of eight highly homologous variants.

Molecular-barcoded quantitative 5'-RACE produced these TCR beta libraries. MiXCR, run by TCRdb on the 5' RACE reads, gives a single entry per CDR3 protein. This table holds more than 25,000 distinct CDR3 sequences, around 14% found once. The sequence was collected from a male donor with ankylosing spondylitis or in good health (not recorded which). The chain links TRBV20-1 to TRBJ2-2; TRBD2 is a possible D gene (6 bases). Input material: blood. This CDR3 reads CSARPGGFTGELFF. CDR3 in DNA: TGCAGTGCTAGGCCCGGGGGTTTTACCGGGGAGCTGTTTTTT.